Reported below is one T cell receptor beta chain. This entry is derived from a study of T cell responses to AZD1222 COVID-19 vaccine. Profiled with immunoSEQ multiplex PCR; TCRdb holds only in-frame clones, not every one. The table has tens of thousands of clones, about 80% seen once; the top ten hold over 3%. The V end was cut by 3 bases, the J end by 2 bases, with 10 bases between. Per the germline V gene, CDR1 is MDHEN and CDR2 is SYDVKM. The CDR3 covers 14 residues. The sample was peripheral blood, taken 28 days after the second AZD1222 dose. This sequence was found in an adult who received the AZD1222 COVID-19 vaccine. The J gene is TRBJ1-2, the V gene TRBV28, with D perhaps TRBD1 (5 bases). CDR3 nucleotides: TGTGCCAGCAGTTTGTCGGGACTGAACTATGGCTACACCTTC. As protein: CASSLSGLNYGYTF.